A single sample gave rise to the 9 T cell receptor beta chains below, sequenced in a study of blood T cell repertoires in COVID-19. TCRdb keeps only in-frame clones here, not all; method: immunoSEQ multiplex PCR. Here the sample spans more than 70,000 clones, just over 90% being singletons. The sequenced material came from peripheral blood. The receptor set was obtained from a woman aged 18-30 years with acute or convalescent COVID-19.

The chain has TRBV6-6 and TRBJ2-2; tentatively, D is TRBD1 (5 bases). V was pared by 6 bases and J by 2 bases, with 19 bases between. The CDR3 has 17 amino acids. CDR1 MNHNY and CDR2 SVGAGI come from the germline V gene (reference sequence). CDR3 in amino acids: CASSRDVTAINTGELFF. CDR3 sequence (DNA): TGTGCCAGCAGCCGAGACGTGACAGCCATCAACACCGGGGAGCTGTTTTTT.

The chain links TRBV7-9 to TRBJ1-1; maybe TRBD1 (6 bases). The CDR3 totals 15 residues. With 5 bases removed from V and 4 bases from J, the gap between germline ends came to 17 bases. Germline V gives CDR1 SEHNR, CDR2 FQNEAQ (reference sequence). The CDR3 DNA reads as TGTGCCAGCAGCCCCCACCCAGACAGGTTCACTGAAGCTTTCTTT. The encoded protein is CASSPHPDRFTEAFF.

CDR3 loop: CASSSPDFANNEQFF. The CDR3 nucleotides read TGTGCCAGCTCATCTCCCGACTTTGCAAACAATGAGCAGTTCTTC. The V and J genes are TRBV18 and TRBJ2-1; no definite D call. This CDR3 region has 15 residues. Germline V gene data show CDR1 as KGHSH and CDR2 as LQKENI. The germline V and J ends were trimmed by 5 bases and 5 bases, with 16 bases remaining between them.

V is TRBV4-2 and J is TRBJ2-3, with 9 nucleotides matching TRBD2. Germline V gives CDR1 LGHNA, CDR2 YNFKEQ. The trim removed 3 bases at V and 0 bases at J, leaving 4 bases unmatched. The CDR3 covers 16 residues. CDR3 loop: CASSQTSGASTDTQYF. The CDR3 DNA reads as TGTGCCAGCAGCCAGACTAGCGGTGCTAGCACAGATACGCAGTATTTT.

The rearrangement links TRBV6-6 to TRBJ1-5; no reliable D call. The germline CDR1 and CDR2 sequences are MNHNY and SVGAGI (reference sequence). The germline V and J ends were trimmed by 0 bases and 5 bases, with 5 bases remaining between them. The CDR3 extends over 13 amino acids. The chain's CDR3 is CASSYSADQPQHF. CDR3 sequence (DNA): TGTGCCAGCAGTTACTCGGCGGATCAGCCCCAGCATTTT.

This chain joins TRBV9 and TRBJ2-4, with 15 positions matching TRBD2. CDR1 is SGDLS and CDR2 is YYNGEE in the germline V gene. The V gene end was trimmed by 3 bases and the J gene end by 7 bases; junction bases not matched to a gene: 5. The CDR3 is 16 residues long. CDR3 residues: CASSAGTSGRWNIQYF. In DNA form, the CDR3 reads TGTGCCAGCAGCGCGGGGACTAGCGGGAGGTGGAACATTCAGTACTTC.

The V gene is TRBV5-8, the J gene TRBJ2-3; TRBD2 matches at 12 bases. CDR1 and CDR2 (germline): SGHTS, YDEGEE. Trimming took 0 bases from V and 7 from J; bases not matched to a gene: 6. The CDR3 extends over 16 amino acids. CDR3 protein: CASSLELAGGFYTQYF. Written as DNA, the CDR3 is TGTGCCAGCAGCTTGGAACTAGCGGGAGGTTTTTATACGCAGTATTTT.

This chain links TRBV3-1 (or the pseudogene TRBV3-2) with TRBJ2-5, with 9 bases that match TRBD2. The CDR3 is 17 residues long. V was pared by 1 base and J by 5 bases, with 11 bases of the junction left unmatched. Germline CDR1 and CDR2: LGHDT and YNNKEL (reference sequence). This chain's CDR3 is CASSQVSREGVVETQYF. For the CDR3, the DNA is TGTGCCAGCAGCCAAGTATCGCGGGAGGGGGTGGTTGAGACCCAGTACTTC.

The genes are TRBV18 and TRBJ1-2, with TRBD1 identical over 7 bases. Germline V gene lookup returns CDR1 KGHSH and CDR2 LQKENI. The CDR3 totals 14 residues. V dropped 1 base and J dropped 7; count of bases not matched to a gene: 6. This chain's CDR3 is CASSPRTGRSGYTF. Written as DNA, the CDR3 is TGTGCCAGCTCACCACGGACAGGACGGAGTGGCTACACCTTC.